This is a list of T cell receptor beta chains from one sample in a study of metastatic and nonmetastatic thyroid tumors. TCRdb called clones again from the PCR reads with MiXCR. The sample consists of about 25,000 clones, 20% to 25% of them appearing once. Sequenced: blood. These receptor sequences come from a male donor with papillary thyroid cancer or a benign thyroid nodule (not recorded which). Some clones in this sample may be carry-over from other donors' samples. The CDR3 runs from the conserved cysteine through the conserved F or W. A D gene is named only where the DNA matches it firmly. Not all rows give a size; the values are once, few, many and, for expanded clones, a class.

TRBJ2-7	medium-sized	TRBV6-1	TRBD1	CASTQQGPPYEQYF	TGTGCCAGCACTCAACAGGGGCCGCCTTACGAGCAGTACTTC
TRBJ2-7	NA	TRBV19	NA	CASSYGYEQYF	TGTGCCAGTAGTTACGGATACGAGCAGTACTTC
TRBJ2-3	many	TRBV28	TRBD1	CASSPQGESTDTQYF	TGTGCCAGCAGTCCCCAGGGGGAAAGCACAGATACGCAGTATTTT
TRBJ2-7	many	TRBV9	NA	CASSVGAGPLYEQYF	TGTGCCAGCAGCGTAGGAGCGGGTCCCCTCTACGAGCAGTACTTC
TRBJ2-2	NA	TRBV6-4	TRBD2	CASSETSGSAGELFF	TGTGCCAGCAGTGAGACTAGCGGGAGCGCCGGGGAGCTGTTTTTT
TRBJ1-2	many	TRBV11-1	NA	CASSLNYGNTGLGYTF	TGTGCCAGCAGCTTAAATTATGGTAATACGGGGCTTGGCTACACCTTC
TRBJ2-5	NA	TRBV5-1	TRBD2	CASISGLAGGLGWETQYF	TGCGCCAGCATCTCGGGACTAGCGGGAGGGTTAGGATGGGAGACCCAGTACTTC
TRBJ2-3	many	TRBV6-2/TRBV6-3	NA	CASSLRDPSTDTQYF	TGTGCCAGCAGCCTGCGGGACCCATCTACAGATACGCAGTATTTT
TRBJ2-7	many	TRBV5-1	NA	CASSLGQPPGEQYF	TGCGCCAGCAGCTTGGGTCAGCCTCCTGGTGAGCAGTACTTC
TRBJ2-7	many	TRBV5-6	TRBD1	CASSLGQGSEQYF	TGTGCCAGCAGCTTGGGACAGGGGAGCGAGCAGTACTTC
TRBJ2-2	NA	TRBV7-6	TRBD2	CASSSNSGGNTGELFF	TGTGCCAGCAGCTCGAATAGCGGGGGAAACACCGGGGAGCTGTTTTTT
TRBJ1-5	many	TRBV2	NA	CASSEANVDQPQHF	TGTGCCAGCAGTGAAGCGAACGTCGATCAGCCCCAGCATTTT
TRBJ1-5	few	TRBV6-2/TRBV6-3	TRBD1	CASSKRQGLSSNQPQHF	TGTGCCAGCAGCAAACGACAGGGTTTGTCCAGTAATCAGCCCCAGCATTTT
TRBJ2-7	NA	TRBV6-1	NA	CASRPGWSSYEQYF	TGTGCCAGCAGGCCCGGATGGAGCTCCTACGAGCAGTACTTC
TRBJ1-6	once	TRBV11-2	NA	CASSWGGHADISPLHF	TGTGCCAGCAGTTGGGGGGGACATGCGGATATTTCACCCCTCCACTTT
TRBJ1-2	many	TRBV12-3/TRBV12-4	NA	CASSKGYGYTF	TGTGCCAGCAGCAAAGGCTATGGCTACACCTTC
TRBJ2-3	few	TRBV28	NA	CASSSLGSIYTQYF	TGTGCCAGCAGTAGTCTTGGCAGCATATATACGCAGTATTTT
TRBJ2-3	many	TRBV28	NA	CASYDINTDTQYF	TGTGCCAGCTACGACATCAATACAGATACGCAGTATTTT
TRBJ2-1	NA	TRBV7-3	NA	CVSSLSSKSEQFF	TGTGTCAGCAGCTTATCATCGAAGAGTGAGCAGTTCTTC
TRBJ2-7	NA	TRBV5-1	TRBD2	CASSPRAGGIYEQYF	TGCGCCAGCAGCCCCCGAGCGGGGGGAATTTACGAGCAGTACTTC
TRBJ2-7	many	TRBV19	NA	CASSIKGNSEQYF	TGTGCCAGTAGTATTAAAGGGAACAGCGAGCAGTACTTC
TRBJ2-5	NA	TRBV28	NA	CASISQGQETQYF	TGTGCCAGCATATCACAGGGTCAAGAGACCCAGTACTTC
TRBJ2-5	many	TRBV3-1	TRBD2	CASSRRSGRGTETQYF	TGTGCCAGCAGCCGGCGTAGCGGGAGAGGGACGGAGACCCAGTACTTC
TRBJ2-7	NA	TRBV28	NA	CVSRWGLSAEQYF	TGTGTCAGCAGATGGGGTTTATCGGCCGAGCAGTACTTC
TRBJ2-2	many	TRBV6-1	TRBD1	CASSPPGQGVAGELFF	TGTGCCAGCAGTCCTCCGGGACAGGGTGTGGCCGGGGAGCTGTTTTTT
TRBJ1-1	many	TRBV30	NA	CAWSEGLSSGEAFF	TGTGCCTGGAGTGAAGGTTTAAGTAGCGGTGAAGCTTTCTTT
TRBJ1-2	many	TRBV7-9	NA	CASSSTTAINYGYTF	TGTGCCAGCAGTTCTACGACCGCAATTAACTATGGCTACACCTTC
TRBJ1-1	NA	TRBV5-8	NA	CASSLWGEGTEAFF	TGTGCCAGCAGCTTATGGGGGGAAGGGACTGAAGCTTTCTTT
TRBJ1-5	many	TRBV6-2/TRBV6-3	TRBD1	CASSNRQGLPSNQPQHF	TGTGCCAGCAGCAACCGACAGGGTTTGCCCAGTAATCAGCCCCAGCATTTT
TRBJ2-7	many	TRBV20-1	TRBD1	CSATHLGQPSYEQYF	TGCAGTGCTACCCACCTGGGACAGCCCTCCTACGAGCAGTACTTC
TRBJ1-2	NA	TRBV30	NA	CAWTPGTGGYTF	TGTGCCTGGACCCCCGGGACGGGTGGCTACACCTTC
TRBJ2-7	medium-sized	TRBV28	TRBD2	CASSFASGVHEQYF	TGTGCCAGCAGTTTCGCTAGCGGGGTTCACGAGCAGTACTTC
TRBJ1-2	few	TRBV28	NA	CARRLDMNYGYAF	TGTGCCAGAAGACTTGACATGAACTATGGCTACGCCTTC
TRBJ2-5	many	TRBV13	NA	CASSPRGRETQYF	TGTGCCAGCAGCCCCCGGGGAAGGGAGACCCAGTACTTC
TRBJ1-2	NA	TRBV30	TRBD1	CAWRPGRGLLARYGYTF	TGTGCCTGGAGACCAGGCAGGGGGCTCCTAGCACGTTATGGCTACACCTTC
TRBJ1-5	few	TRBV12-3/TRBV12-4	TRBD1	CASSSGQGADSNQPQHF	TGTGCCAGCAGTTCGGGACAGGGGGCGGATAGCAATCAGCCCCAGCATTTT
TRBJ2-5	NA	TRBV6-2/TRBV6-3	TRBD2	CASSLLADQETQYF	TGTGCCAGCAGTTTACTAGCGGACCAAGAGACCCAGTACTTC
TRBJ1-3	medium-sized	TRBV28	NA	CASTPGQGTSGNTIYF	TGTGCCAGCACCCCAGGGCAGGGGACTTCTGGAAACACCATATATTTT
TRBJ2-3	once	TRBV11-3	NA	CASSPRIGYTQYF	TGTGCCAGCAGCCCCCGGATTGGGTATACGCAGTATTTT
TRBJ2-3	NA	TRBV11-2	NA	CASSPGLWSTDTQYF	TGTGCCAGCAGCCCCGGACTTTGGAGCACAGATACGCAGTATTTT
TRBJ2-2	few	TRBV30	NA	CAWGTFNVVELFF	TGTGCCTGGGGGACGTTCAACGTCGTGGAGCTGTTTTTT
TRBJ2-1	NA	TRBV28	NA	CASSFPARAHNEQFF	TGTGCCAGCAGTTTCCCCGCCAGGGCGCACAATGAGCAGTTCTTC
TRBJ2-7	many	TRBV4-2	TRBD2	CASSQVISAGGPHEQYF	TGTGCCAGCAGCCAAGTTATATCAGCGGGAGGGCCACACGAGCAGTACTTC
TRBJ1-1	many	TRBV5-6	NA	CASSSLLDTEAFF	TGTGCCAGCAGCTCGCTACTCGACACTGAAGCTTTCTTT
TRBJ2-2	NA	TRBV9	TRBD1	CASSITRGQGADTGELFF	TGTGCCAGCAGCATAACGCGGGGACAGGGGGCCGACACCGGGGAGCTGTTTTTT
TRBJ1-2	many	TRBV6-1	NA	CASSEAVDSFNYGYTF	TGTGCCAGCAGTGAAGCCGTGGACAGTTTCAACTATGGCTACACCTTC
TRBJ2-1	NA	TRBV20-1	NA	CSATPYRNNYNEQFF	TGCAGTGCTACGCCTTACAGGAATAACTACAATGAGCAGTTCTTC
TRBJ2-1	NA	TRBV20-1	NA	CSAHPTNEQFF	TGCAGTGCTCACCCAACCAATGAGCAGTTCTTC
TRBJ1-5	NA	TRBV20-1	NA	CSASGHSNQPQHF	TGCAGTGCGAGCGGACACAGCAATCAGCCCCAGCATTTT
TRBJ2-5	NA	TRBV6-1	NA	CTSSEGRGAETQYF	TGTACCAGCAGTGAAGGGAGAGGGGCAGAGACCCAGTACTTC
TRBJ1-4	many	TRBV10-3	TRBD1	CAIRDSSNEKLFF	TGTGCCATCCGGGACAGCTCTAATGAAAAACTGTTTTTT
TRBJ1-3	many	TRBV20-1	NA	CSAPPPNGNTIYF	TGCAGTGCCCCACCCCCAAACGGAAACACCATATATTTT
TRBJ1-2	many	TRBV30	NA	CAWSETGTLLLSNYGYTF	TGTGCCTGGAGTGAAACCGGGACACTCCTTTTGAGCAACTATGGCTACACCTTC
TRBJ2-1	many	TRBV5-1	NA	CASSGRGYNEQFF	TGCGCCAGCAGCGGCCGTGGCTACAATGAGCAGTTCTTC
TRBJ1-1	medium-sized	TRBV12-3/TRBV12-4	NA	CASSPLGTSWAFF	TGTGCCAGCAGTCCTCTTGGGACTTCGTGGGCTTTCTTT
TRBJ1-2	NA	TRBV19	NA	CASSKGRHGYTF	TGTGCCAGTAGTAAAGGACGCCATGGCTACACCTTC
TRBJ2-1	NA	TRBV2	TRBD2	CASTGLAVGNEQFF	TGTGCCAGCACAGGACTAGCAGTAGGTAATGAGCAGTTCTTC